The 13 T cell receptor beta chains below come from one sample, sequenced in a study of blood T cells in healthy people across ages. The authors ran a second PCR of about 6 to 11 cycles using a sample-barcoded 5' primer and a J-beta primer mix. A single record per CDR3 protein comes from TCRdb applying MiXCR to the 5' RACE reads. The sample has some 710,000 distinct CDR3 sequences; around half are singletons. The material sequenced was blood. The source of these receptors is a man at least 80 years old in good health.

Only a few counts were recorded for this clonotype. This chain connects TRBV7-3 to TRBJ2-1; 7 bases line up with TRBD1. The DNA end favors TRBJ2-7, so the J call may be wrong. The CDR3 contains 17 residues. From germline, CDR1 is SGHTA and CDR2 FQGTGA. This CDR3 is CASSLNPDRAEYNEQYF. CDR3 DNA sequence: TGTGCCAGCAGCTTAAACCCCGACAGGGCTGAATACAATGAGCAGTACTTC.

A single count supports this clonotype. The CDR3 region is CSVVPGTGLYTEAFF. In DNA, the CDR3 is TGCAGTGTTGTACCCGGGACAGGGCTTTACACTGAAGCTTTCTTT. The rearrangement links TRBV20-1 to TRBJ1-1; TRBD1 matches 9 bases. There are 15 residues in the CDR3. V was clipped by 7 bases and J by 3 bases; unmatched bases: 12. Germline CDR1 is DFQATT and CDR2 is SNEGSKA (reference sequence).

This clonotype came up once. The CDR3 DNA reads TGCGCCAGCAGCTACTCGGGACTAGCGGGAGGGAAAGTTGGCAATGAGCAGTTCTTC. Translating it yields CASSYSGLAGGKVGNEQFF. The chain couples TRBV5-1 to TRBJ2-1; 16 bases agree with TRBD2. The CDR3 spans 19 residues. CDR1 is SGHRS, CDR2 YFSETQ, per germline. The J segment lost 6 bases and the V segment lost 3 bases, leaving 12 bases of the junction unmatched. Full variable domain (rest looked up from reference TRBV5-1 and TRBJ2-1): KAGVTQTPRYLIKTRGQQVTLSCSPISGHRSVSWYQQTPGQGLQFLFEYFSETQRNKGNFPGRFSGRQFSNSRSEMNVSTLELGDSALYLCASSYSGLAGGKVGNEQFFGPGTRLTVL.

This clonotype has a single count. The J gene is TRBJ2-6, the V gene TRBV24-1; D remains unclear. Germline loops: CDR1 KGHDR, CDR2 SFDVKD. The CDR3 has 14 amino acids. The V gene lost 7 bases and the J gene lost 1 base, with 7 bases spanning the gap. The CDR3 here is CATRPNSGANVLTF. DNA for the CDR3: TGTGCCACCAGGCCCAATTCTGGGGCCAACGTCCTGACTTTC.

V gene TRBV19 combines with J gene TRBJ2-1, with 7 bases that match TRBD2. This CDR3 contains 14 residues. The V gene's germline CDR1 is LNHDA and CDR2 SQIVND (reference sequence). V dropped 5 bases and J dropped 8; count of bases not matched to a gene: 9. This CDR3 reads CASSLGLLVDEQFF. CDR3 DNA: TGTGCCAGTAGTTTGGGACTACTTGTGGATGAGCAGTTCTTC.

This rearrangement joins TRBV6-2 or TRBV6-3 to TRBJ2-4; TRBD2 is a possible D gene (6 bases). The J call may be mistaken, given a closer DNA end match to TRBJ2-7. The germline V gene encodes CDR1 MNHEY and CDR2 SVGEGT. CDR3 size: 13 residues. The CDR3 sequence: CASTRGKRHEQYF. CDR3 coding DNA: TGTGCCAGCACTCGGGGGAAGCGACACGAGCAGTACTTC.

CDR3 amino acids: CASSLGLFAGTNTEAFF. The CDR3 DNA follows: TGTGCCAGCAGCTTGGGATTGTTTGCAGGGACGAACACTGAAGCTTTCTTT. The V and J genes are TRBV5-6 and TRBJ1-1; TRBD1 is a possible D gene (5 bases). CDR1 and CDR2 from the germline V gene are SGHDT and YYEEEE. The CDR3 loop spans 17 amino acids. The germline V and J ends were trimmed by 0 bases and 1 base, with 16 bases remaining between them.

This clonotype occurred a few times. The chain employs TRBV7-2 and TRBJ2-7; D possibly corresponds to TRBD2 (5 bases). Looked up from germline, CDR1 is SGHTA and CDR2 is FQGNSA. The CDR3 sequence is 12 residues long. Trimming stripped 6 bases from V and 3 bases from J, with 9 bases between. The CDR3 protein is CASRVAGYEQYF. The CDR3 DNA reads TGTGCCAGCAGGGTGGCGGGCTACGAGCAGTACTTC.

Turning to this clonotype: At one boundary the junction diverges from the germline segment, which might be a read error. The gene calls are TRBV27 and TRBJ1-2; no firm D call. The length of the CDR3 is 14 residues. The germline V gene has CDR1 MNHEY and CDR2 SMNVEV (reference sequence). The CDR3 sequence is CACSSSRRSYGYTF. Written as DNA, the CDR3 is TGTGCCTGCAGTTCATCGCGCAGGTCCTATGGCTACACCTTC.

The chain recombines TRBV11-2 with TRBJ2-2; D possibly corresponds to TRBD2 (10 bases). Trimming stripped 6 bases from V and 0 bases from J, with 38 bases between. This CDR3 comprises 24 residues. CDR1 and CDR2 from the germline V gene are SGHAT and FQNNGV. The CDR3 DNA follows: TGTGCCAGCAGAATCATAGGACAGGGGACTCCATTTCCACTAGCGGGGCCGAACACCGGGGAGCTGTTTTTT. Its translation is CASRIIGQGTPFPLAGPNTGELFF.

The V call is TRBV5-5, the J call TRBJ2-3; no clear D. The CDR3 is made up of 15 amino acids. With 4 bases removed from V and 1 base from J, the gap between germline ends came to 13 bases. Germline V CDR1 and CDR2: SGHKS, YYEKEE (reference sequence). The CDR3 region is CASSPGLRGTDTQYF. The CDR3 DNA is TGTGCCAGCAGCCCGGGTCTTAGGGGCACAGATACGCAGTATTTT.

This clonotype was seen at least ten times. The rearrangement joins TRBV15 to TRBJ2-1; D is possibly TRBD1 or TRBD2 (5 bases each). Trimming removed 0 bases at V and 1 base at J, with 13 bases between. This CDR3 is built from 17 residues. Germline-derived CDR1 and CDR2 are LNHNV and YYDKDF (reference sequence). The CDR3 DNA reads TGTGCCACCAGCAGAGATCGGGGCGGCTTATCCTACAATGAGCAGTTCTTC. Translation gives CATSRDRGGLSYNEQFF.

The rearrangement links TRBV12-3 or TRBV12-4 to TRBJ1-1; 8 nucleotides line up with TRBD1. V lost 3 bases and J lost 1; bases outside the gene matches: 4. The CDR3 length is 15 residues. The CDR3 reads CASSFRTGTNTEAFF. CDR3 coding DNA: TGTGCCAGCAGTTTCCGGACAGGGACGAACACTGAAGCTTTCTTT.